A few counts support the clone carrying this T cell receptor (beta chain). The sample is drawn from a study of beta chain features in type 1 diabetes. Expressed TCRB transcripts were sequenced, since all the RNA that had been isolated was reverse transcribed. Assay used: immunoSEQ multiplex PCR; TCRdb lists only in-frame clones, some missing. The sample contains around 400,000 clones, about 14% of which appear only once. This CDR3 is built from 13 residues. Trimming left V 2 bases short and J 6 bases short, with 8 bases between. CDR1 is MNHNY, CDR2 SVGAGI, per germline (reference sequence). The rearrangement joins TRBV6-6 to TRBJ1-5; D is unclear. Sequencing was done on a sample of naive CD4+ T cells from blood. The source of this sequence is a young woman in good health. The CDR3 region is CASSYLEGQPQHF. The CDR3 DNA reads as TGTGCCAGCAGTTACCTTGAGGGTCAGCCCCAGCATTTT.